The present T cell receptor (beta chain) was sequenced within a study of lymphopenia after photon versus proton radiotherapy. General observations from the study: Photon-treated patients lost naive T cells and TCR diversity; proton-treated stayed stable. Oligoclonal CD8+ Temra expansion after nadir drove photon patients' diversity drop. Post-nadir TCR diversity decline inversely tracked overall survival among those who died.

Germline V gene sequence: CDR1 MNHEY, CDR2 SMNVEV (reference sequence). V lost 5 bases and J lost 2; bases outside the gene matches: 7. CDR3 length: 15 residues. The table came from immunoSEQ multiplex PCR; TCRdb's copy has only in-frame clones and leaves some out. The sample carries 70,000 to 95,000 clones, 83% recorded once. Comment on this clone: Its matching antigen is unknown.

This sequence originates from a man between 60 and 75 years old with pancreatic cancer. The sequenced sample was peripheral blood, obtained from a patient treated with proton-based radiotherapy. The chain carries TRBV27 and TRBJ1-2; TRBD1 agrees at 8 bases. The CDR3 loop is CASSPPGTGNYGYTF. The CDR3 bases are TGTGCCAGCAGTCCCCCCGGGACAGGAAACTATGGCTACACCTTC.